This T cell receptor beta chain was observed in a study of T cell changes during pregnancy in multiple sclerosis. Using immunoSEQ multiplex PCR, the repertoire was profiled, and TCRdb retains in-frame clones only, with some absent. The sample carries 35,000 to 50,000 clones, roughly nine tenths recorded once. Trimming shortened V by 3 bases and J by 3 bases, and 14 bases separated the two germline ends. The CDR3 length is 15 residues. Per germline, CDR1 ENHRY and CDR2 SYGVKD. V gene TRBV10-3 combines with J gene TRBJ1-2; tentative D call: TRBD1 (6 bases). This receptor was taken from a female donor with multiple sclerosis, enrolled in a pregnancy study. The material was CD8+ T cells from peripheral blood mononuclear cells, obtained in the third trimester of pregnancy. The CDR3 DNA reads TGTGCCATCAGTGAAGGTGCAGGGGTCGACTATGGCTACACCTTC. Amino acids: CAISEGAGVDYGYTF.